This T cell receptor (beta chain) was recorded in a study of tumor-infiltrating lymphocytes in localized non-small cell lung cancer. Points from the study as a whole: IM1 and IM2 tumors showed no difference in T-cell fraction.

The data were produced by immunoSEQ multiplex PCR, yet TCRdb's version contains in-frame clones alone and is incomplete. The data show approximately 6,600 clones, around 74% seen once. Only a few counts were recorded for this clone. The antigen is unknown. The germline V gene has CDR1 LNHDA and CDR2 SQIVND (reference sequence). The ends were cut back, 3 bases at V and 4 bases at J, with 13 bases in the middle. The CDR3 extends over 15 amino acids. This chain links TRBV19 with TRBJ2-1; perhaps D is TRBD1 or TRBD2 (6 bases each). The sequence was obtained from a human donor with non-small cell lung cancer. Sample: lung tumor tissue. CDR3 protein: CASSMGRGVYNEQFF. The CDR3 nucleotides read TGTGCCAGTAGTATGGGAAGGGGGGTTTACAATGAGCAGTTCTTC. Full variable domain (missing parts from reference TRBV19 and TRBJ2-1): DGGITQSPKYLFRKEGQNVTLSCEQNLNHDAMYWYRQDPGQGLRLIYYSQIVNDFQKGDIAEGYSVSREKKESFPLTVTSAQKNPTAFYLCASSMGRGVYNEQFFGPGTRLTVL.